The 26 T cell receptor beta chains reported below all come from one sample, sequenced in a study of response to subunit inactivated influenza vaccine. TCRdb processed the RT-PCR reads anew with MiXCR; each CDR3 protein has one entry. The table lists roughly 650,000 distinct CDR3 sequences, 11% to 15% of them singletons. Sequences were derived from PBMCs from blood, sampled 14 days before vaccination. These receptors were taken from a man aged 50 to 59 who received an inactivated influenza vaccine.

This clonotype was seen more than once but under ten times. The chain employs TRBV4-3 and TRBJ2-7; D gene unclear. Germline CDR1 LGHNA, CDR2 YSLEER. CDR3 size: 14 residues. Trimming removed 1 base at V and 2 bases at J, with 9 bases between. The CDR3 region has the DNA TGCGCCAGCAGCCAAGGAGACGGTCCCTACGAGCAGTACTTC. As protein: CASSQGDGPYEQYF.

In this sample, this clonotype turned up a few times. This chain uses TRBV6-1 with TRBJ2-5; 9 nucleotides line up with TRBD2. V dropped 6 bases and J dropped 3; count of bases not matched to a gene: 5. CDR1 is MNHNS and CDR2 is SASEGT in the germline V gene. CDR3 length equals 14 residues. The CDR3 spells CASRRGLAEETQYF. The CDR3 bases are TGTGCCAGCAGGAGGGGACTAGCAGAAGAGACCCAGTACTTC.

This chain joins TRBV6-5 and TRBJ1-6; TRBD1 matches 7 bases. CDR3 length: 17 residues. With 2 bases clipped from V and 10 bases from J, the junction kept 14 bases outside the gene matches. CDR1 is MNHEY, CDR2 SVGAGI, per germline. DNA of the CDR3: TGTGCCAGCAGTTACCGGCAGGGGGTACTTTCTGGGTCACCCCTCCACTTT. Translated: CASSYRQGVLSGSPLHF.

The V gene is TRBV11-2, the J gene TRBJ2-3; D is perhaps TRBD2 (5 bases). Per the germline V gene, CDR1 is SGHAT and CDR2 is FQNNGV. V was pared by 5 bases and J by 0 bases, with 12 bases between. The CDR3 runs 15 residues. Here the CDR3 DNA reads TGTGCCAGCAGCCCCCGGGTAGCGAGCACAGATACGCAGTATTTT. Translated: CASSPRVASTDTQYF.

This sequence joins TRBV20-1 and TRBJ2-7; 9 bases are a match to TRBD1. Germline V gene lookup returns CDR1 DFQATT and CDR2 SNEGSKA (reference sequence). V lost 5 bases to trimming and J lost 3 bases; unmatched junction nucleotides: 14. The CDR3 is 16 amino acids. The CDR3 spells CSAVATAGTGYYEQYF. CDR3 nucleotides: TGCAGTGCTGTCGCGACAGCCGGGACAGGGTACTACGAGCAGTACTTC.

The chain carries TRBV24-1 and TRBJ1-2; 7 positions match TRBD1. The CDR3 totals 13 residues. The germline V gene encodes CDR1 KGHDR and CDR2 SFDVKD. J was trimmed by 6 bases and V by 10 bases; bases with no gene match: 10. The CDR3 spells CATKAGGFDGYTF. CDR3 DNA sequence: TGTGCCACTAAGGCAGGGGGATTCGATGGCTACACCTTC.

For this clonotype: A much larger clone lies one base from this, so it may be a read error. The chain uses TRBV14 and TRBJ2-6, with 8 bases lining up with TRBD1. After removal of 8 bases from V and 4 bases from J, the junction contained 10 bases not matched to a gene. In germline, CDR1 is SGHDN, CDR2 FVKESK. There are 16 residues in the CDR3. In nucleotides, the CDR3 is TGTGCCAGCGGACGAACAGGGGGGTACGGGGCCAACGTCCTGACTTTC. Protein product: CASGRTGGYGANVLTF.

V usage is TRBV7-2 and J usage is TRBJ2-1, with 8 bases lining up with TRBD2. The germline V gene encodes CDR1 SGHTA and CDR2 FQGNSA. V gave up 0 bases and J gave up 9 bases; unmatched junction bases: 10. This CDR3 comprises 16 residues. The CDR3 reads CASSLAQGSGMGEQFF. The CDR3 DNA is TGTGCCAGCAGCTTAGCGCAGGGTAGCGGGATGGGTGAGCAGTTCTTC.

This clonotype has just a few counts. J is TRBJ1-1 and V is TRBV6-1; D unresolved. Germline V gene lookup returns CDR1 MNHNS and CDR2 SASEGT. CDR3 length: 13 amino acids. V was pared by 3 bases and J by 4 bases, with 9 bases between. CDR3 in amino acids: CASSDLRGTEAFF. The CDR3 nucleotides are TGTGCCAGCAGTGATTTGCGCGGCACTGAAGCTTTCTTT.

The rearrangement uses TRBV12-3 or TRBV12-4 and TRBJ2-4; no definite D call. Trimming took off 4 bases at V and 9 bases at J, with 10 bases between the two ends. The CDR3 is 12 amino acids. In DNA, the CDR3 is TGTGCCAGCAGTTCGGCCTCAGCCATTCAGTACTTC. Protein product: CASSSASAIQYF.

The chain joins TRBV2 to TRBJ2-7; the match to TRBD2 covers 8 bases. The V and J ends lost 1 base and 6 bases, in that order; junction bases with no gene match: 2. The CDR3 sequence is 13 residues long. Germline V CDR1 and CDR2: SNHLY, FYNNEI. The CDR3 loop reads CASSEERGREQYF. CDR3 nucleotide sequence: TGTGCCAGCAGTGAAGAGCGGGGGCGCGAGCAGTACTTC.

Many counts were recorded for this clonotype. V gene TRBV4-2 combines with J gene TRBJ2-3; D unresolved. The CDR3 has 17 residues. CDR1 is LGHNA, CDR2 YNFKEQ, per germline. V lost 1 base to trimming and J lost 2 bases, with 16 bases between them. The CDR3 region is CASSQVPVGRDTDTQYF. The CDR3 bases are TGTGCCAGCAGCCAAGTACCGGTGGGTAGGGACACAGATACGCAGTATTTT.

There are many counts of this clonotype. The J gene is TRBJ2-2, the V gene TRBV29-1; D may match TRBD1 or TRBD2 (5 bases each). The CDR3 sequence is 15 residues long. The germline CDR1 and CDR2 sequences are SQVTM and ANQGSEA. The ends were cut back, 4 bases at V and 2 bases at J, with 14 bases in the middle. The CDR3 region is CSVGDGGRNTGELFF. As DNA, the CDR3 is TGCAGCGTTGGTGATGGGGGTCGAAACACCGGGGAGCTGTTTTTT.

CDR3 loop: CASSWGQGAGGYTF. The CDR3 DNA reads as TGTGCCAGCAGTTGGGGACAGGGGGCTGGTGGCTACACCTTC. This chain links TRBV27 with TRBJ1-2; 12 bases are shared with TRBD1. Germline V gene sequence: CDR1 MNHEY, CDR2 SMNVEV (reference sequence). There are 14 residues in the CDR3. After removal of 4 bases from V and 7 bases from J, the junction contained 4 bases not matched to a gene.

The chain combines TRBV7-2 with TRBJ2-1; weak D call: TRBD1 (5 bases). The germline CDR1 and CDR2 sequences are SGHTA and FQGNSA. Trimming left V 5 bases short and J 9 bases short, with 14 bases between. This CDR3 comprises 13 residues. For the CDR3, the DNA is TGTGCCAGCAGCCAAGGGGCGGCCGGTGAGCAGTTCTTC. It codes for CASSQGAAGEQFF. The variable domain in full, with the rest retrieved from reference TRBV7-2 and TRBJ2-1, is GAGVSQSPSNKVTEKGKDVELRCDPISGHTALYWYRQSLGQGLEFLIYFQGNSAPDKSGLPSDRFSAERTGGSVSTLTIQRTQQEDSAVYLCASSQGAAGEQFFGPGTRLTVL.

CDR3 sequence: CSVEDYWPLNTEAFF. In DNA form, the CDR3 reads TGCAGCGTTGAAGATTATTGGCCTCTGAACACTGAAGCTTTCTTT. The chain combines TRBV29-1 with TRBJ1-1; no reliable D call. Germline values: CDR1 SQVTM, CDR2 ANQGSEA. The CDR3 length is 15 residues. Between the trimmed V and J ends, which lost 0 bases and 0 bases, there was a span of 11 bases.

The rearrangement joins TRBV20-1 to TRBJ2-3, with TRBD2 matching over 8 bases. This CDR3 has 14 amino acids. Germline loops: CDR1 DFQATT, CDR2 SNEGSKA (reference sequence). The junction had 10 bases not matched to a gene; V was cut back by 5 bases and J by 6 bases. Here the CDR3 reads CSAAGGKKFDTQYF. CDR3 nucleotide sequence: TGCAGTGCTGCGGGGGGTAAGAAGTTTGATACGCAGTATTTT.

This chain joins TRBV20-1 and TRBJ1-6; 7 bases map to TRBD1. Looked up from germline, CDR1 is DFQATT and CDR2 is SNEGSKA (reference sequence). The CDR3 covers 17 residues. The V and J ends lost 4 bases and 9 bases, in that order; junction bases with no gene match: 18. The CDR3 loop reads CSAKGQEMGEITSPLHF. The CDR3 DNA reads as TGCAGTGCTAAAGGACAGGAGATGGGGGAGATCACTTCACCCCTCCACTTT.

This clonotype has just a few counts. The rearrangement links TRBV15 to TRBJ1-4; D is unresolved. The CDR3 consists of 12 residues. The V gene's germline CDR1 is LNHNV and CDR2 YYDKDF (reference sequence). Trimming cost V 6 bases and J 2 bases, with 4 bases left between them. The CDR3 DNA reads as TGTGCCACCAGGGGGACTAATGAAAAACTGTTTTTT. This translates into CATRGTNEKLFF.

The J gene is TRBJ1-2, the V gene TRBV20-1; D may be TRBD1 (5 bases). Per germline, CDR1 DFQATT and CDR2 SNEGSKA (reference sequence). V gave up 0 bases and J gave up 6 bases, with 17 bases separating them. The CDR3 consists of 15 residues. The chain's CDR3 is CSAREAGKGRDGYTF. In DNA form, the CDR3 reads TGCAGTGCTAGAGAGGCAGGGAAAGGCCGGGATGGCTACACCTTC.

The rearrangement links TRBV18 to TRBJ2-7; TRBD2 matches 8 bases. The V segment lost 5 bases and the J segment 5 bases; nucleotides outside the gene matches: 8. CDR1 and CDR2 from the germline V gene are KGHSH and LQKENI. The CDR3 consists of 14 residues. CDR3 protein: CASSMGREGNEQYF. The DNA for the CDR3 is TGTGCCAGCTCAATGGGTCGGGAGGGGAACGAGCAGTACTTC.

The chain has TRBV28 and TRBJ2-7; D perhaps matches TRBD2 (7 bases). Germline V gives CDR1 MDHEN, CDR2 SYDVKM. This CDR3 comprises 16 residues. V shed 6 bases and J shed 9 bases, with 27 bases lying between them. The CDR3 reads CASSTEYLGGLEWQYF. Written as DNA, the CDR3 is TGTGCCAGCAGCACGGAATACCTCGGGGGGCTGGAGTGGCAGTACTTC. The full variable domain, in which reference TRBV28 and TRBJ2-7 provide the parts outside the CDR3, is DVKVTQSSRYLVKRTGEKVFLECVQDMDHENMFWYRQDPGLGLRLIYFSYDVKMKEKGDIPEGYSVSREKKERFSLILESASTNQTSMYLCASSTEYLGGLEWQYFGPGTRLTVT.

The chain employs TRBV4-2 and TRBJ2-3, with a weak D call TRBD1 (6 bases). This CDR3 contains 13 residues. V was shortened by 0 bases and J by 8 bases, with 9 bases between the two germline ends. From germline, CDR1 is LGHNA and CDR2 YNFKEQ. CDR3 nucleotides: TGTGCCAGCAGCCAAGATGACAGGAGTACGCAGTATTTT. Amino acid sequence: CASSQDDRSTQYF.

The CDR3 loop reads CAIRDISGRYNEQFF. The CDR3 coding sequence is TGTGCCATCAGGGATATTAGCGGGAGGTACAATGAGCAGTTCTTC. V usage is TRBV10-3 and J usage is TRBJ2-1, with 10 bases matching TRBD2. The germline V gene encodes CDR1 ENHRY and CDR2 SYGVKD. This CDR3 has 15 amino acids. After removal of 6 bases from V and 4 bases from J, the junction contained 6 bases not matched to a gene.

A few counts support this clonotype. The chain is built from TRBV7-9 and TRBJ1-5; D gene uncertain. Trimming took 0 bases from V and 7 from J, leaving 16 bases between them. Germline V gene data show CDR1 as SEHNR and CDR2 as FQNEAQ (reference sequence). This CDR3 contains 16 residues. The CDR3 spells CASSLAIATGDQPQHF. CDR3 DNA sequence: TGTGCCAGCAGCTTAGCGATAGCCACGGGAGACCAGCCCCAGCATTTT.

In its sample, this clonotype was seen a few times. This chain links TRBV5-4 with TRBJ2-3; D is unclear. The CDR3 is 12 amino acids. CDR1 and CDR2 from the germline V gene are SGHNT and YYREEE (reference sequence). Trimming shortened V by 7 bases and J by 6 bases, and 12 bases separated the two germline ends. The CDR3 here is CASSFWADTQYF. The CDR3 DNA reads as TGTGCCAGCTCCTTTTGGGCGGATACGCAGTATTTT.